Presented here are 9 T cell receptor beta chains from one specimen sequenced in a study of T cell repertoires in cytomegalovirus infection. TCRdb fed the reads into MiXCR, producing one record per CDR3 protein. Among around 440,000 distinct CDR3 sequences listed, about 11% were seen once. The sequenced sample was PBMCs. Every receptor here comes from a human donor in good health (CMV status not recorded). Some clones in this sample may be carry-over from other donors' samples.

Ten or more counts support this clonotype. The chain uses TRBV6-1 and TRBJ2-3, with D unresolved. The CDR3 extends over 14 amino acids. The V gene lost 2 bases and the J gene lost 5 bases, with 11 bases spanning the gap. CDR1 and CDR2 from the germline V gene are MNHNS and SASEGT. In DNA form, the CDR3 reads TGTGCCAGCAGTGAACGAGATGGGGAAGATACGCAGTATTTT. Amino acid sequence: CASSERDGEDTQYF.

This chain connects TRBV10-3 to TRBJ1-5; D call uncertain. The CDR3 runs 13 residues. Trimming took 10 bases from V and 5 from J, leaving 15 bases between them. CDR1 ENHRY and CDR2 SYGVKD come from the germline V gene. This CDR3 reads CATGEGRDQPQHF. In DNA, the CDR3 is TGTGCCACCGGAGAAGGCCGAGATCAGCCCCAGCATTTT.

This clonotype was seen at least ten times. The CDR3 here is CASSRRDPRDEQYF. DNA for the CDR3: TGTGCCAGCAGTCGCCGGGACCCGAGGGACGAGCAGTACTTC. The chain joins TRBV27 to TRBJ2-7; D may correspond to TRBD1 or TRBD2 (5 bases each). The CDR3 spans 14 residues. The germline V and J ends were trimmed by 5 bases and 5 bases, with 16 bases remaining between them. Germline V gene data show CDR1 as MNHEY and CDR2 as SMNVEV (reference sequence).

This clonotype was recorded many times. J is TRBJ2-1 and V is TRBV12-3 or TRBV12-4, with a tentative D call TRBD1 (6 bases). Trimming removed 6 bases from V and 12 bases from J, with 18 bases in between. This CDR3 contains 13 residues. Written as DNA, the CDR3 is TGTGCCAGCAGAATAAAATCCTTAGGGGGGCAGTTCTTC. Protein product: CASRIKSLGGQFF.

Many counts were recorded for this clonotype. V and J are TRBV7-6 and TRBJ1-1; D gene uncertain. Trimming pared 1 base from V and 2 bases from J, leaving 8 bases between. CDR3 length equals 14 residues. Germline V gene data show CDR1 as SGHVS and CDR2 as FNYEAQ. CDR3 DNA sequence: TGTGCCAGCAGCTTAGAGTCAGCAAACACTGAAGCTTTCTTT. It encodes CASSLESANTEAFF.

This clonotype has a handful of counts. The rearrangement joins TRBV7-9 to TRBJ2-3; 7 positions agree with TRBD2. The CDR3 covers 16 residues. Germline trimming cut 6 bases from V and 0 bases from J; bases unmatched to any gene: 9. The germline CDR1 and CDR2 sequences are SEHNR and FQNEAQ (reference sequence). CDR3 sequence: CASRFLAGQSTDTQYF. CDR3 bases: TGTGCCAGCAGATTTTTAGCGGGCCAAAGCACAGATACGCAGTATTTT.

The chain couples TRBV20-1 to TRBJ2-7, with a tentative D call TRBD2 (6 bases). Germline V lookup: CDR1 DFQATT, CDR2 SNEGSKA (reference sequence). Trimming left V 5 bases short and J 0 bases short, with 17 bases between. The CDR3 has 15 amino acids. DNA of the CDR3: TGCAGTGCTGCCCCACTAGCATCGAGCTCCTACGAGCAGTACTTC. Translated, it gives CSAAPLASSSYEQYF.

This clonotype has just a few counts. The CDR3 DNA is TGCAGTGCTACTGGAGGCCGGGACGCCCAGTACTTC. This translates into CSATGGRDAQYF. V is TRBV20-1 and J is TRBJ2-5; D is tentatively TRBD1 or TRBD2 (5 bases each). Germline V gene lookup returns CDR1 DFQATT and CDR2 SNEGSKA (reference sequence). The V end was cut by 4 bases, the J end by 9 bases, with 15 bases between. This CDR3 spans 12 amino acids.

Worth noting for this clonotype: One end of the junction fails to match germline, which may point to a read error. V gene TRBV27 combines with J gene TRBJ2-1, with 10 bases that match TRBD2. Germline loops: CDR1 MNHEY, CDR2 SMNVEV (reference sequence). This CDR3 contains 14 residues. The CDR3: CASSLAGVDNDQFF. CDR3 nucleotide sequence: TGTGCCAGCAGTCTAGCGGGAGTCGACAATGACCAGTTCTTC.